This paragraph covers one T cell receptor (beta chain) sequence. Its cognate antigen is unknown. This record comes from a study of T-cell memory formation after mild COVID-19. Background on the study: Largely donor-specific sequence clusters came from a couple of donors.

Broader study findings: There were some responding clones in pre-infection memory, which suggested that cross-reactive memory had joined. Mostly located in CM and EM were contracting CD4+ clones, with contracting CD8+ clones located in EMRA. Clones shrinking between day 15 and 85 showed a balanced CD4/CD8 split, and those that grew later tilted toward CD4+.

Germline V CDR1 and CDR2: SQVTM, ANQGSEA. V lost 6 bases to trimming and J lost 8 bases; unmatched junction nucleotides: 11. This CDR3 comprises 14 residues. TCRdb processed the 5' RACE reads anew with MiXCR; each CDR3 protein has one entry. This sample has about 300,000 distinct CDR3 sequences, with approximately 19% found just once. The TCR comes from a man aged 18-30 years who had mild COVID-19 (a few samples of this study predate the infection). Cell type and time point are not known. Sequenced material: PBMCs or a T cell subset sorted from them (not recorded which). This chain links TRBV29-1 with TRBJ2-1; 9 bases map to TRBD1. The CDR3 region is CSVAGTGNMYEQFF. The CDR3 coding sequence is TGCAGCGTGGCTGGGACAGGGAATATGTATGAGCAGTTCTTC.